One and the same sample provided the 18 T cell receptor beta chains below, sequenced in a study of blood T cell repertoires in COVID-19. Only in-frame clones appear in the TCRdb table, and some are missing; sequencing was by immunoSEQ multiplex PCR. This table has more than 100,000 clones, roughly 82% appearing once. The sample was peripheral blood. The receptors were gathered from a human donor in a cohort sampled during active COVID-19.

This clone was observed a handful of times. This chain connects TRBV5-1 to TRBJ2-5; 8 nucleotides line up with TRBD1. The CDR3 has 14 residues. With 0 bases clipped from V and 10 bases from J, the junction kept 8 bases outside the gene matches. The germline CDR1 and CDR2 sequences are SGHRS and YFSETQ. The CDR3 coding sequence is TGCGCCAGCAGCTTGGAGTCTGGACAGGGTTTCCAGTACTTC. Its protein is CASSLESGQGFQYF.

The chain carries TRBV30 and TRBJ1-5; a weak D match, TRBD1 (5 bases). This CDR3 is built from 14 residues. V lost 2 bases and J lost 2, with 10 bases in between. Germline CDR1 and CDR2: GTSNPN and SVGIG (reference sequence). CDR3 sequence (DNA): TGTGCCTGGAGTCCCGTAGGGGGCAATCAGCCCCAGCATTTT. Residues: CAWSPVGGNQPQHF.

The V call is TRBV27, the J call TRBJ1-6; D is unclear. CDR1 MNHEY and CDR2 SMNVEV come from the germline V gene (reference sequence). Deletions cut 6 bases from V and 7 bases from J, with 16 bases between. This CDR3 comprises 15 residues. The CDR3 sequence is CASSYYEGGNSPLHF. The CDR3 coding sequence is TGTGCCAGCAGCTATTATGAGGGAGGAAATTCACCCCTCCACTTT.

This clone has more than one count but fewer than ten. The chain combines TRBV6-5 with TRBJ1-2; D may be TRBD1 (6 bases). Germline values: CDR1 MNHEY, CDR2 SVGAGI. This CDR3 has 13 residues. V lost 11 bases and J lost 4, with 17 bases in between. The CDR3 DNA sequence: TGTGCCGGAGGCCGGGACACCATCTATGGCTACACCTTC. Its translation is CAGGRDTIYGYTF.

The chain combines TRBV5-4 with TRBJ1-6; 7 bases match TRBD1. The CDR3 is 14 residues long. V shed 4 bases and J 7 bases; nucleotides not matched to a gene: 5. Germline-derived CDR1 and CDR2 are SGHNT and YYREEE (reference sequence). The CDR3 region has the DNA TGTGCCAGCAGCCCCGGGACAGAGAATTCACCCCTCCACTTT. Translation: CASSPGTENSPLHF.

The rearrangement joins TRBV20-1 to TRBJ1-1; D uncertain. The CDR3 runs 11 residues. Germline V gene sequence: CDR1 DFQATT, CDR2 SNEGSKA (reference sequence). In DNA, the CDR3 is TGCAGCAAGGCGGGGAACACTGAAGCTTTCTTT. Protein: CSKAGNTEAFF.

V is TRBV5-1 and J is TRBJ1-1; possible D gene TRBD1, 5 bases. CDR1 and CDR2 (germline): SGHRS, YFSETQ. This CDR3 region has 15 residues. The V end lost 4 bases, the J end lost 1 base, and 14 bases lay between the germline ends. CDR3 sequence: CASSLLGGTNTEAFF. The CDR3 DNA is TGCGCCAGCAGCCTACTTGGAGGGACGAACACTGAAGCTTTCTTT.

As for this clone: The junction departs from germline at one end; a sequencing error may be responsible. The rearrangement links TRBV5-1 to TRBJ2-5; the D gene is possibly TRBD1 (6 bases). The CDR3 has 15 amino acids. CDR1 is SGHRS, CDR2 YFSETQ, per germline. The DNA of the CDR3 is TGCGCCAGCAGGTTGGTGGGACATCGAACCGAGACCCAGTACTTC. Translation gives CASRLVGHRTETQYF. The variable domain in full, with the rest retrieved from reference TRBV5-1 and TRBJ2-5, is KAGVTQTPRYLIKTRGQQVTLSCSPISGHRSVSWYQQTPGQGLQFLFEYFSETQRNKGNFPGRFSGRQFSNSRSEMNVSTLELGDSALYLCASRLVGHRTETQYFGPGTRLLVL.

J is TRBJ1-1 and V is TRBV5-1; TRBD1 matches 8 bases. There are 14 residues in the CDR3. From germline, CDR1 is SGHRS and CDR2 YFSETQ. V gave up 2 bases and J gave up 3 bases; unmatched junction bases: 3. The CDR3 region has the DNA TGCGCCAGCAGCTTTCAGGGGGCGGACACTGAAGCTTTCTTT. It encodes CASSFQGADTEAFF.

The chain recombines TRBV6-1 with TRBJ2-7; no firm D call. The CDR3 runs to 16 residues. Trimming removed 0 bases at V and 5 bases at J, with 17 bases between. Germline CDR1 MNHNS, CDR2 SASEGT. CDR3 DNA sequence: TGTGCCAGCAGTGAAGCCAACGTCCCCCCGGCGGACGAGCAGTACTTC. Its translation is CASSEANVPPADEQYF.

The CDR3 loop reads CASSPGLNTEAFF. CDR3 in DNA: TGTGCCAGTAGTCCAGGGCTGAACACTGAAGCTTTCTTT. V and J are TRBV19 and TRBJ1-1; D is possibly TRBD1 (5 bases). Trimming took 5 bases from V and 0 from J, leaving 7 bases between them. Germline-derived CDR1 and CDR2 are LNHDA and SQIVND (reference sequence). The CDR3 contains 13 residues.

J is TRBJ2-3 and V is TRBV10-2, with D possibly TRBD1 on 6 matching bases. Trimming took off 5 bases at V and 6 bases at J, with 15 bases between the two ends. This CDR3 is 14 amino acids long. Germline V lookup: CDR1 WSHSY, CDR2 SAAADI. DNA of the CDR3: TGCGCCAGCAGTCAACTAGGGGGAATTGATACGCAGTATTTT. Translation: CASSQLGGIDTQYF.

Remarks on this clone: The same CDR3 is also encoded by other DNA sequences in this sample. V and J are TRBV4-3 and TRBJ1-5; D possibly corresponds to TRBD1 (5 bases). Germline V CDR1 and CDR2: LGHNA, YSLEER. The CDR3 sequence is 13 residues long. V was shortened by 0 bases and J by 7 bases, with 7 bases between the two germline ends. The CDR3 sequence is CASSQDRGQPQHF. The CDR3 nucleotides read TGCGCCAGCAGCCAAGATCGGGGGCAGCCCCAGCATTTT.

The rearrangement links TRBV6-6 to TRBJ1-2, with 7 nucleotides matching TRBD1. Losses at the gene ends were 7 bases for V and 13 bases for J; bases not matched to a gene: 18. Germline-derived CDR1 and CDR2 are MNHNY and SVGAGI (reference sequence). The CDR3 runs 14 residues. CDR3 sequence reads: CASTSPEGAIPPTF. In DNA, the CDR3 is TGTGCCAGCACCTCCCCCGAGGGGGCAATCCCCCCCACCTTC.

At least ten counts were recorded for this clone. The V and J genes are TRBV4-1 and TRBJ1-5; tentative D call: TRBD1 (5 bases). Germline CDR1 MGHRA, CDR2 YSYEKL. The CDR3 spans 14 residues. Trimming cost V 0 bases and J 6 bases, with 9 bases left between them. This chain's CDR3 is CASSQEHRPQPQHF. In DNA, the CDR3 is TGCGCCAGCAGCCAAGAACACAGGCCTCAGCCCCAGCATTTT.

The chain has TRBV9 and TRBJ1-1; unclear D gene. Germline CDR1 and CDR2: SGDLS and YYNGEE. The CDR3 loop spans 17 amino acids. With 4 bases removed from V and 0 bases from J, the gap between germline ends came to 19 bases. CDR3 nucleotides: TGTGCCAGCAGCCCCGGGGTAGGGAACGGTATGAACACTGAAGCTTTCTTT. Protein sequence: CASSPGVGNGMNTEAFF.

The chain combines TRBV27 with TRBJ2-7, with a weak D call TRBD2 (6 bases). The CDR3 is made up of 13 amino acids. Deletions cut 3 bases from V and 2 bases from J, with 8 bases between. In germline, CDR1 is MNHEY, CDR2 SMNVEV (reference sequence). CDR3 sequence reads: CASSLWGAYEQYF. The CDR3 nucleotides are TGTGCCAGCAGTTTGTGGGGGGCCTACGAGCAGTACTTC.

The chain employs TRBV5-1 and TRBJ1-3; D ambiguous. Trimming took off 4 bases at V and 4 bases at J, with 12 bases between the two ends. The CDR3 length is 14 residues. Germline V gene sequence: CDR1 SGHRS, CDR2 YFSETQ. The DNA for the CDR3 is TGCGCCAGCAGCCTGCCGGGATCCGGAAACACCATATATTTT. It translates to CASSLPGSGNTIYF.